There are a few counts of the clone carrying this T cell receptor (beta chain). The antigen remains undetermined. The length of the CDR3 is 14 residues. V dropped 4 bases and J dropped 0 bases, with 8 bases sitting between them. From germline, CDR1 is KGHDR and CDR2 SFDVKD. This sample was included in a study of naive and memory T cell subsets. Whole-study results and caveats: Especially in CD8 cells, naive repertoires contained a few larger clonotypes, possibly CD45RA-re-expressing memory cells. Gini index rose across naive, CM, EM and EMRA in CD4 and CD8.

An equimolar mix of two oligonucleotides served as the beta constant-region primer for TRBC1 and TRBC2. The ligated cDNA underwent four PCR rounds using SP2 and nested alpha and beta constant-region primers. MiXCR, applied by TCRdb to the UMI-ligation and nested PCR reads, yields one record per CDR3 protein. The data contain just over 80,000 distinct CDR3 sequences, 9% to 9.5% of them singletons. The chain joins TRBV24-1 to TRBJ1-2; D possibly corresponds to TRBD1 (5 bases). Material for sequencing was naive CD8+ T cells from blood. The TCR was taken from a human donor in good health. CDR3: CATSDQGSNYGYTF. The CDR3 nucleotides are TGTGCCACCAGTGACCAGGGATCTAACTATGGCTACACCTTC.